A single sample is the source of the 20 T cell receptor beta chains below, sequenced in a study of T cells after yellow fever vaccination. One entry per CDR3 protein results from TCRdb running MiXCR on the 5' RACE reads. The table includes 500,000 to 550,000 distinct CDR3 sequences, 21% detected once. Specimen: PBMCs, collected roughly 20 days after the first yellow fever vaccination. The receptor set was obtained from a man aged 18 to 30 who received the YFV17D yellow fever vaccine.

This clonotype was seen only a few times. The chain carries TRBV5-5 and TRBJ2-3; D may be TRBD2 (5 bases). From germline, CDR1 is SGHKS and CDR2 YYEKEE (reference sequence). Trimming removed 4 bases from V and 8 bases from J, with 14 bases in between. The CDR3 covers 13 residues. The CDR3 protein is CASSPRTRGTQYF. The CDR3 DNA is TGTGCCAGCAGCCCGCGTACCCGGGGTACGCAGTATTTT.

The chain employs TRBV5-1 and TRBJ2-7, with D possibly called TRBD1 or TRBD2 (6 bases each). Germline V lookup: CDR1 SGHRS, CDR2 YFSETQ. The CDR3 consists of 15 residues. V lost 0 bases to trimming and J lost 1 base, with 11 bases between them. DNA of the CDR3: TGCGCCAGCAGCTTGGCACAGGGAGGATCCTACGAGCAGTACGTC. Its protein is CASSLAQGGSYEQYV.

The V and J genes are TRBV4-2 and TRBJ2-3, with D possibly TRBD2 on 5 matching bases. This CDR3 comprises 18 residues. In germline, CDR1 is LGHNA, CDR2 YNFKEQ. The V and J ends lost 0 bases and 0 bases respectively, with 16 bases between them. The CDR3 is CASSQERFGESSTDTQYF. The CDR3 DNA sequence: TGTGCCAGCAGCCAAGAGCGTTTTGGGGAGTCTAGCACAGATACGCAGTATTTT.

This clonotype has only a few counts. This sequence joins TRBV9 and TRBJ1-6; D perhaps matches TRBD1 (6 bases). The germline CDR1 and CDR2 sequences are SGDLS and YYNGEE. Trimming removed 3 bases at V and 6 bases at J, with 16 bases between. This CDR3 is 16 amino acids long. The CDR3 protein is CASSGPPGQINSPLHF. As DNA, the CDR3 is TGTGCCAGCAGCGGGCCACCGGGACAAATTAATTCACCCCTCCACTTT. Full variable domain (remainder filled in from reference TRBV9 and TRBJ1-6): DSGVTQTPKHLITATGQRVTLRCSPRSGDLSVYWYQQSLDQGLQFLIQYYNGEERAKGNILERFSAQQFPDLHSELNLSSLELGDSALYFCASSGPPGQINSPLHFGNGTRLTVT.

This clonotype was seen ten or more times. This chain's CDR3 is CASSPTGQGGHIQYF. The DNA of the CDR3 is TGTGCCAGCAGTCCCACAGGACAGGGTGGGCACATTCAGTACTTC. The rearrangement joins TRBV12-3 or TRBV12-4 to TRBJ2-4; 8 bases agree with TRBD1. CDR3 size: 15 residues. The J segment lost 8 bases and the V segment lost 5 bases, leaving 11 bases of the junction unmatched.

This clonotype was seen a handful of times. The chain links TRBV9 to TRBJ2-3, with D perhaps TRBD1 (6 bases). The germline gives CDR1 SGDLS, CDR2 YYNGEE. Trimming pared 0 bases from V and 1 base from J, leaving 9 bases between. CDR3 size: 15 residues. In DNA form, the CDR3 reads TGTGCCAGCAGCGTAGCTTGGGGGCGCACAGATACGCAGTATTTT. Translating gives CASSVAWGRTDTQYF.

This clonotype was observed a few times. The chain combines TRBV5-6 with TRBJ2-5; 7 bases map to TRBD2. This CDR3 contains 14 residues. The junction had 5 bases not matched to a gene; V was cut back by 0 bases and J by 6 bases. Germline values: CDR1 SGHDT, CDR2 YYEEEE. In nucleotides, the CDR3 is TGTGCCAGCAGCTTGGTTGAAGCGGGAAAGACCCAGTACTTC. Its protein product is CASSLVEAGKTQYF.

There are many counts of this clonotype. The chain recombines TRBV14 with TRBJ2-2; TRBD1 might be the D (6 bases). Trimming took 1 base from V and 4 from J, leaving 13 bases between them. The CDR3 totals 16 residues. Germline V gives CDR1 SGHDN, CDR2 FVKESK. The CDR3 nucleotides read TGTGCCAGCAGCCAAGCCTGGGGGCTAGTCACCGGGGAGCTGTTTTTT. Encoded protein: CASSQAWGLVTGELFF.

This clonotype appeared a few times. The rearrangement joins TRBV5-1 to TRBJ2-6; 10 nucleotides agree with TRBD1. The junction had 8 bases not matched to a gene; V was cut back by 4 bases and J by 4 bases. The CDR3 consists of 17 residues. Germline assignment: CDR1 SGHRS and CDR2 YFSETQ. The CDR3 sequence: CASSLGQGTTGANVLTF. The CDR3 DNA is TGCGCCAGCAGCCTGGGACAGGGGACGACCGGGGCCAACGTCCTGACTTTC.

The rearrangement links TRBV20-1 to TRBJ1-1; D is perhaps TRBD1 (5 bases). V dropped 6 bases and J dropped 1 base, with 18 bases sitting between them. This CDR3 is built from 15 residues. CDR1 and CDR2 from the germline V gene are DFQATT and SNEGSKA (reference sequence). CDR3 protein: CSAPDRIRGNTEAFF. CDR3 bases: TGCAGTGCCCCCGACAGAATACGGGGGAACACTGAAGCTTTCTTT.

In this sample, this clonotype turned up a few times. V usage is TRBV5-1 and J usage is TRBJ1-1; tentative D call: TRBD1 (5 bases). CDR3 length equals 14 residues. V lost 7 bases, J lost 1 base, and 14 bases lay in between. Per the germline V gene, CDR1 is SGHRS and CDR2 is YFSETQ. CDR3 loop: CASRFGQGNTEAFF. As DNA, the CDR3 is TGCGCCAGCCGGTTTGGGCAGGGGAACACTGAAGCTTTCTTT.

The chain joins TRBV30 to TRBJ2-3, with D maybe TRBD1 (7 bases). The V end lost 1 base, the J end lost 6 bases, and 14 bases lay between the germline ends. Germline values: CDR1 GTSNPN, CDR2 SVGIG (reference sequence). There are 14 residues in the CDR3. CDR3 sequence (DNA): TGTGCCTGGAGTGAGGAGGGGGCGGGGGATACGCAGTATTTT. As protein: CAWSEEGAGDTQYF.

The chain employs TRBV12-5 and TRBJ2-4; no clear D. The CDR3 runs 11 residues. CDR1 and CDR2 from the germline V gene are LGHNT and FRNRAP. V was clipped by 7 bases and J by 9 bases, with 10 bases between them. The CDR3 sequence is CASAGFGIQYF. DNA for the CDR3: TGTGCTAGTGCGGGTTTTGGCATTCAGTACTTC.

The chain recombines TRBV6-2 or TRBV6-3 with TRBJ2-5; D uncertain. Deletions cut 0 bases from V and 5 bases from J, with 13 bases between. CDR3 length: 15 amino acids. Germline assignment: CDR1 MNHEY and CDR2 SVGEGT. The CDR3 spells CASSYSKTPGETQYF. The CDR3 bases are TGTGCCAGCAGTTACTCGAAGACCCCTGGGGAGACCCAGTACTTC.

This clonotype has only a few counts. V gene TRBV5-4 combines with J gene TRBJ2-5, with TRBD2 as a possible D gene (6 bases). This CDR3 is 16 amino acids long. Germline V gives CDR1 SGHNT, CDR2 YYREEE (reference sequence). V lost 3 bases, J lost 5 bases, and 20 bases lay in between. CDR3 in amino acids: CASSSLGGPNRETQYF. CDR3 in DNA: TGTGCCAGCAGCTCGCTCGGGGGTCCTAACCGGGAGACCCAGTACTTC.

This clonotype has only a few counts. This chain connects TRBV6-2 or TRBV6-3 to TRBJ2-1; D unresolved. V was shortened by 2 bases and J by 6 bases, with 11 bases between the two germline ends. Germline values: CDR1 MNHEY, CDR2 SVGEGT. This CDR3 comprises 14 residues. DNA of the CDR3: TGTGCCAGCAGTTACGTCTGGGCCCCCAATGAGCAGTTCTTC. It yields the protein CASSYVWAPNEQFF.

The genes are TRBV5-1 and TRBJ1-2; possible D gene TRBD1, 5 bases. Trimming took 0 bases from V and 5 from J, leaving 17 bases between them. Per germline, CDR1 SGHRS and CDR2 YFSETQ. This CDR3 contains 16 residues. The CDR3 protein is CASSLGLGLAEYGYTF. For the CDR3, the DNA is TGCGCCAGCAGCTTGGGGCTGGGGCTTGCGGAGTATGGCTACACCTTC.

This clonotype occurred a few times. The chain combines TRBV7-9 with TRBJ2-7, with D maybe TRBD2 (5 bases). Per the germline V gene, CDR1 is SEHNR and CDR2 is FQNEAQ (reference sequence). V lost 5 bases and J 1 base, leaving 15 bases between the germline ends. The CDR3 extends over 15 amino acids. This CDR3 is CASSPHSGRSYEQYF. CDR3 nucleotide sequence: TGTGCCAGCAGCCCCCATTCGGGAAGATCCTACGAGCAGTACTTC.

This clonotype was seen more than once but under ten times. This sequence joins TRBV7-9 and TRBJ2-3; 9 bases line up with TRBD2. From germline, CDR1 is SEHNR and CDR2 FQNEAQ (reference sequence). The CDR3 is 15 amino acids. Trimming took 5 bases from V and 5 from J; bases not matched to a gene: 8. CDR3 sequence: CASSRPGLAIDTQYF. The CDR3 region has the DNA TGTGCCAGCAGCCGGCCCGGACTAGCGATAGATACGCAGTATTTT.

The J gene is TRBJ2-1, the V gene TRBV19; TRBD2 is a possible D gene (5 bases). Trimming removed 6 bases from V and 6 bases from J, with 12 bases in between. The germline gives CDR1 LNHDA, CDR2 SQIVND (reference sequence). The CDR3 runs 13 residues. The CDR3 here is CASSPGLSNEQFF. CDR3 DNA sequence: TGTGCCAGTAGCCCCGGACTGTCCAATGAGCAGTTCTTC. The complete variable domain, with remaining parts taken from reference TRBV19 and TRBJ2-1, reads DGGITQSPKYLFRKEGQNVTLSCEQNLNHDAMYWYRQDPGQGLRLIYYSQIVNDFQKGDIAEGYSVSREKKESFPLTVTSAQKNPTAFYLCASSPGLSNEQFFGPGTRLTVL.